This T cell receptor (beta chain) was identified during a study of stem cell transplantation in POMP-related autoinflammatory disease. This clone was observed a few times. Germline V gives CDR1 GTSNPN, CDR2 SVGIG (reference sequence). V was trimmed by 2 bases and J by 6 bases, leaving 11 bases between them. The CDR3 extends over 13 amino acids. Some clones are missing from TCRdb's copy, which holds only in-frame ones; the method was immunoSEQ multiplex PCR. This sample has tens of thousands of clones, with about nine tenths found just once. This specimen consisted of CD4+ T cells from PBMCs, obtained after stem cell transplantation. This chain uses TRBV30 with TRBJ1-5; D is uncertain. This TCR was recovered from a human patient with POMP-related autoinflammation and immune dysregulation (PRAID). Part of the T cells may come from the graft donor. DNA for the CDR3: TGTGCCTGGAGTCAACCTGGATCTCAGCCCCAGCATTTT. This translates into CAWSQPGSQPQHF.